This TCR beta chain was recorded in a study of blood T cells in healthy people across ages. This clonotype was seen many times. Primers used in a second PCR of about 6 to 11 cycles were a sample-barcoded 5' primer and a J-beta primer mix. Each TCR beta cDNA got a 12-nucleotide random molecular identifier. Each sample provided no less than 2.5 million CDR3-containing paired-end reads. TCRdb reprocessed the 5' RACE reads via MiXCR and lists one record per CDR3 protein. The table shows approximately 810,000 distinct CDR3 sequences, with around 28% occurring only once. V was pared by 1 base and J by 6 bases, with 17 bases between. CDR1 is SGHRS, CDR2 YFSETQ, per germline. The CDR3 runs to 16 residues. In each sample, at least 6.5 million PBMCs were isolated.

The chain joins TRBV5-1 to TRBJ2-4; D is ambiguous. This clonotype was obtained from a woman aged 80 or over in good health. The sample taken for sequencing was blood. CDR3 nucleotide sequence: TGCGCCAGCAGCTTGATGCCCTCGACCAAACTAAACATTCAGTACTTC. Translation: CASSLMPSTKLNIQYF.